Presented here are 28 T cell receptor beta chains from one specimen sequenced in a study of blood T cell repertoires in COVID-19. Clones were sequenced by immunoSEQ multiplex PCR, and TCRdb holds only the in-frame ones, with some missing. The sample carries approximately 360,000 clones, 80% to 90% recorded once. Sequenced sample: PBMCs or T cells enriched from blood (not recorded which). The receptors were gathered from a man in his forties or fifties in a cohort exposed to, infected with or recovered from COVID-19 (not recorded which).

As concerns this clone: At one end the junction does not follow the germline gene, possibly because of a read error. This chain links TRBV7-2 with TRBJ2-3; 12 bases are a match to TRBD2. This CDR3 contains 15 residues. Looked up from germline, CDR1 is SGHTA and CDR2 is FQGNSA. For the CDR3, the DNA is TGTGCCAGCAGCTCCATAGGACTAGCGGGACCCGGCGGGGATTTT. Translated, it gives CASSSIGLAGPGGDF.

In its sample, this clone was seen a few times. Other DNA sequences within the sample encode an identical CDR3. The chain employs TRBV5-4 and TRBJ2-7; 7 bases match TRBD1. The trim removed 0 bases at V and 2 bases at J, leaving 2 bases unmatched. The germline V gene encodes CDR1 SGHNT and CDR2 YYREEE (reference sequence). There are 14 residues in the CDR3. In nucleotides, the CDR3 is TGTGCCAGCAGCTTGGGGCAGGGGGCCTACGAGCAGTACTTC. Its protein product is CASSLGQGAYEQYF.

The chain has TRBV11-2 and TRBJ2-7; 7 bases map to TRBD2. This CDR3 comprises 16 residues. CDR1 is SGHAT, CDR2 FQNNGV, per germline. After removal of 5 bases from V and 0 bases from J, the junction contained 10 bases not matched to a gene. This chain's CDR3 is CASSGDKRGFSYEQYF. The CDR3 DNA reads TGTGCCAGCAGCGGAGACAAGCGGGGTTTCTCCTACGAGCAGTACTTC. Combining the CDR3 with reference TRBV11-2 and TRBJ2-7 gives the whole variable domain EAGVAQSPRYKIIEKRQSVAFWCNPISGHATLYWYQQILGQGPKLLIQFQNNGVVDDSQLPKDRFSAERLKGVDSTLKIQPAKLEDSAVYLCASSGDKRGFSYEQYFGPGTRLTVT.

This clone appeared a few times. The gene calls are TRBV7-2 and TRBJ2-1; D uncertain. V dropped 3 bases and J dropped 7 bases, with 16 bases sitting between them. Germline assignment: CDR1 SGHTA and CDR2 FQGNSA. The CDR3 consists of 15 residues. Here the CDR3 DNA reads TGTGCCAGCAGCTTCAGGTCCTCCCTAAGGAATGAGCAGTTCTTC. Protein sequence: CASSFRSSLRNEQFF.

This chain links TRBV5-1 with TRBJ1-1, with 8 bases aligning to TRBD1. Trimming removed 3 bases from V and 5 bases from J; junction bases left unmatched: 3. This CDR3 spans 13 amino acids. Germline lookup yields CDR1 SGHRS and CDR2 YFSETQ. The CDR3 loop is CASSWRDRTEAFF. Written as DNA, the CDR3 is TGCGCCAGCAGCTGGCGGGACAGGACTGAAGCTTTCTTT.

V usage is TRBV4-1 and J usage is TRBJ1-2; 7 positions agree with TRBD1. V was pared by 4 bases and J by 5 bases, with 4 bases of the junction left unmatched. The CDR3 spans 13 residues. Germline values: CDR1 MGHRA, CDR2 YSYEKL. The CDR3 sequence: CASSPDRTYGYTF. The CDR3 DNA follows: TGCGCCAGCAGCCCGGACAGGACGTATGGCTACACCTTC.

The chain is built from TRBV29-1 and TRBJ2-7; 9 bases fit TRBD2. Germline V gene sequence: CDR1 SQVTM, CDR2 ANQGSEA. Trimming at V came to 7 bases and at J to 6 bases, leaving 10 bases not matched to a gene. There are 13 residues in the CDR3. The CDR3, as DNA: TGCAGCGCCCCTTGGATAGCGGGAGCCGAGCAGTACTTC. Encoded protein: CSAPWIAGAEQYF.

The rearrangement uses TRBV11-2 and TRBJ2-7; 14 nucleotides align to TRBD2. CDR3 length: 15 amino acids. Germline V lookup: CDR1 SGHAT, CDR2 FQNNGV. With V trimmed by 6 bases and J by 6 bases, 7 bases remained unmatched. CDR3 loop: CASRRPGTSGGEQYF. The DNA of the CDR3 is TGTGCCAGCAGGCGACCCGGGACTAGCGGGGGCGAGCAGTACTTC.

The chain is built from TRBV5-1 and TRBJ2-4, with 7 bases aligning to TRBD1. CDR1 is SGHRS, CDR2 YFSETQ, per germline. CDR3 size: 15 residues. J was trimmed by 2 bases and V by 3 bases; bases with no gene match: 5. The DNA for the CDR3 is TGCGCCAGCAGCTACCAACAGGGGACCAAAAACATTCAGTACTTC. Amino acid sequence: CASSYQQGTKNIQYF. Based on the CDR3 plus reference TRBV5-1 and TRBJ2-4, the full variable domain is KAGVTQTPRYLIKTRGQQVTLSCSPISGHRSVSWYQQTPGQGLQFLFEYFSETQRNKGNFPGRFSGRQFSNSRSEMNVSTLELGDSALYLCASSYQQGTKNIQYFGAGTRLSVL.

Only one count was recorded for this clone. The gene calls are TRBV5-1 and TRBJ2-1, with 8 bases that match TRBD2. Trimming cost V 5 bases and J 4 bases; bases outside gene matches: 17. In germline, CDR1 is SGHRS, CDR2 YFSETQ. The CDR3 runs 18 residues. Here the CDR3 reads CASRIGRAGIFRYNEQFF. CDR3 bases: TGCGCCAGCAGGATCGGGAGGGCGGGCATTTTTCGGTACAATGAGCAGTTCTTC.

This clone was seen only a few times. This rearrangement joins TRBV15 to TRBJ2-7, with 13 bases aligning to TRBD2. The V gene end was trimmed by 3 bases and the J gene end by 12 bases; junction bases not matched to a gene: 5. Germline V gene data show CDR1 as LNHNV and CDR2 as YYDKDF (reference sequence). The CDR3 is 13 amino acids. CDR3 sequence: CATSRGLAGRAYF. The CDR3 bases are TGTGCCACCAGCAGGGGACTAGCGGGACGGGCGTACTTC.

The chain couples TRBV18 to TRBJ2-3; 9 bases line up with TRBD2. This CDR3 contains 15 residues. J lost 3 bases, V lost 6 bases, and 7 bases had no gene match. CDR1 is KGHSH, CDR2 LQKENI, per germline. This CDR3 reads CASSPGLASTDTQYF. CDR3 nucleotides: TGTGCCAGCTCGCCGGGACTAGCAAGTACAGATACGCAGTATTTT.

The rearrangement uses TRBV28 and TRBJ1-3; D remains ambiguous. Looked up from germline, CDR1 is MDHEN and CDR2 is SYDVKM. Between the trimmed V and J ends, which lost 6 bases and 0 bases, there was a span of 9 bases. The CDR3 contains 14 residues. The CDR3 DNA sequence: TGTGCCAGCAGGGTCCAGTACTCTGGAAACACCATATATTTT. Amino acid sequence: CASRVQYSGNTIYF. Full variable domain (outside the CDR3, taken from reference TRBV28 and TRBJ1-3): DVKVTQSSRYLVKRTGEKVFLECVQDMDHENMFWYRQDPGLGLRLIYFSYDVKMKEKGDIPEGYSVSREKKERFSLILESASTNQTSMYLCASRVQYSGNTIYFGEGSWLTVV.

The chain's CDR3 is CASSLTGGRNNYGYTF. Here the CDR3 DNA reads TGCGCCAGCAGCTTGACAGGGGGCAGGAATAACTATGGCTACACCTTC. This chain uses TRBV5-1 with TRBJ1-2, with 9 bases aligning to TRBD1. The length of the CDR3 is 16 residues. Germline loops: CDR1 SGHRS, CDR2 YFSETQ. The J segment lost 1 base and the V segment lost 1 base, leaving 5 bases of the junction unmatched. The full variable domain, completed using reference TRBV5-1 and TRBJ1-2, is KAGVTQTPRYLIKTRGQQVTLSCSPISGHRSVSWYQQTPGQGLQFLFEYFSETQRNKGNFPGRFSGRQFSNSRSEMNVSTLELGDSALYLCASSLTGGRNNYGYTFGSGTRLTVV.

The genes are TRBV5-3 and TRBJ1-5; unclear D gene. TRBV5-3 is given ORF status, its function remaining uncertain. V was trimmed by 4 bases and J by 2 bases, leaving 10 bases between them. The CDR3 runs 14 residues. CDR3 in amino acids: CARSEGSRNQPQHF. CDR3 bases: TGTGCCAGAAGCGAAGGGAGTCGCAATCAGCCCCAGCATTTT.

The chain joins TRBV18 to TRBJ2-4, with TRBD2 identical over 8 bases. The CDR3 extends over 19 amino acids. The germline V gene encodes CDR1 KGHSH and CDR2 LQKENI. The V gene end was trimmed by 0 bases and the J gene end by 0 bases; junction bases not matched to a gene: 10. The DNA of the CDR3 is TGTGCCAGCTCACCACCGGGACTAGGGGGGATCCTAGCCAAAAACATTCAGTACTTC. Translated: CASSPPGLGGILAKNIQYF.

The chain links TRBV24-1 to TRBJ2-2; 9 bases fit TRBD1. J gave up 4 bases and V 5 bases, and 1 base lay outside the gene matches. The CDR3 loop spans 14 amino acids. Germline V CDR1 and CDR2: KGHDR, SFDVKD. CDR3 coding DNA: TGTGCCACCAGTGTGACAGGGGGCACCGGGGAGCTGTTTTTT. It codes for CATSVTGGTGELFF.

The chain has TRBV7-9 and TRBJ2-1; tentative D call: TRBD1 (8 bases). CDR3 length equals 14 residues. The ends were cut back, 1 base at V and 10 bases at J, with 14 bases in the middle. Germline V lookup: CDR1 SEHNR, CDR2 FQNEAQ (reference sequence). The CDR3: CASSLGGQGGEQFF. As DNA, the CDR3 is TGTGCCAGCAGCTTAGGTGGACAGGGAGGGGAGCAGTTCTTC. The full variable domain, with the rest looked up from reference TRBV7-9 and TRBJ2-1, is DTGVSQNPRHKITKRGQNVTFRCDPISEHNRLYWYRQTLGQGPEFLTYFQNEAQLEKSRLLSDRFSAERPKGSFSTLEIQRTEQGDSAMYLCASSLGGQGGEQFFGPGTRLTVL.

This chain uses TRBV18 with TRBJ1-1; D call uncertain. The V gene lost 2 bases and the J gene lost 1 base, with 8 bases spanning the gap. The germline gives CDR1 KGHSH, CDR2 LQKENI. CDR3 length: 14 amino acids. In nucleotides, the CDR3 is TGTGCCAGCTCACCATTTGGCGGGAACACTGAAGCTTTCTTT. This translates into CASSPFGGNTEAFF. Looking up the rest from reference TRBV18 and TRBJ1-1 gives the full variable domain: NAGVMQNPRHLVRRRGQEARLRCSPMKGHSHVYWYRQLPEEGLKFMVYLQKENIIDESGMPKERFSAEFPKEGPSILRIQQVVRGDSAAYFCASSPFGGNTEAFFGQGTRLTVV.

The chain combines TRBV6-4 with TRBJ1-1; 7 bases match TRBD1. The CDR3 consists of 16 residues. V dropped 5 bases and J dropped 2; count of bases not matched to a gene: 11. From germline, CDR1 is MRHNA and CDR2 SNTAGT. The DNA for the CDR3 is TGTGCCAGCAGTCTTGACAGGGATCGGGCAAACACTGAAGCTTTCTTT. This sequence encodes CASSLDRDRANTEAFF.

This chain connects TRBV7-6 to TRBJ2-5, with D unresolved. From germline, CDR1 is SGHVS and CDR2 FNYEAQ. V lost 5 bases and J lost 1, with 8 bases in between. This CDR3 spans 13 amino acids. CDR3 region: CASSLASQETQYF. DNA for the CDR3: TGTGCCAGCAGCCTGGCCTCCCAAGAGACCCAGTACTTC.

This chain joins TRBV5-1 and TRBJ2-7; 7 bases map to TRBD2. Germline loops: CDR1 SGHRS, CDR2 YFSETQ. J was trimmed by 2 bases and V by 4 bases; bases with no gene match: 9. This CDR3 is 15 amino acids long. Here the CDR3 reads CASSLGPGGPYEQYF. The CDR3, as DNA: TGCGCCAGCAGCCTGGGACCGGGAGGCCCCTACGAGCAGTACTTC.

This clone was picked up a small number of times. DNA for the CDR3: TGTGCCAGCAGTGCCCCGACTAGCAGGAAGACCCAGTACTTC. Its translation: CASSAPTSRKTQYF. The genes are TRBV28 and TRBJ2-5; TRBD2 matches 7 bases. Germline V gives CDR1 MDHEN, CDR2 SYDVKM. The V and J ends lost 5 bases and 6 bases, in that order; junction bases with no gene match: 9. There are 14 residues in the CDR3.

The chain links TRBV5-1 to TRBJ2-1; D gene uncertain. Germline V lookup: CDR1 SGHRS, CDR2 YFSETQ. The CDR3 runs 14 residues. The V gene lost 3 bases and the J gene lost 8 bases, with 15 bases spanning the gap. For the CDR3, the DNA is TGCGCCAGCAGCTCAAATACTCTAGGCGATGAGCAGTTCTTC. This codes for CASSSNTLGDEQFF.

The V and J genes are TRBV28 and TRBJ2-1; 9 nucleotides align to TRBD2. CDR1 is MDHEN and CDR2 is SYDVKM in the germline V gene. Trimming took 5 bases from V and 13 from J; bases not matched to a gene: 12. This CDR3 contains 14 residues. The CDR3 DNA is TGTGCCAGCAGTCCCAGTGGGACTAGCCAGATCCAGTTCTTC. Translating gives CASSPSGTSQIQFF.

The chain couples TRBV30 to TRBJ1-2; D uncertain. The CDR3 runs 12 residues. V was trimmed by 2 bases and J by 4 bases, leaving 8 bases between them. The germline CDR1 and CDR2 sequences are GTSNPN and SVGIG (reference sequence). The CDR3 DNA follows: TGTGCCTGGAGTACGGGTGGCTATGGCTACACCTTC. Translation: CAWSTGGYGYTF.

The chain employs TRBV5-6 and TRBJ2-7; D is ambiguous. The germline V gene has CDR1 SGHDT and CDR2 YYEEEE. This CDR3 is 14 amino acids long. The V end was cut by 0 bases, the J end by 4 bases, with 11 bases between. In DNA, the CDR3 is TGTGCCAGCAGCTTGGCTGGCAGAAAATACGAGCAGTACTTC. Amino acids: CASSLAGRKYEQYF.

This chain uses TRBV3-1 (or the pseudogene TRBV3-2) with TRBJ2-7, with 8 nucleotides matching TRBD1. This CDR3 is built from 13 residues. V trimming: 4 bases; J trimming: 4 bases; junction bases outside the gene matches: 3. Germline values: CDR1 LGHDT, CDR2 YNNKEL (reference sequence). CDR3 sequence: CASSRDRNYEQYF. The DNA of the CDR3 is TGTGCCAGCAGCCGGGACAGGAATTACGAGCAGTACTTC.